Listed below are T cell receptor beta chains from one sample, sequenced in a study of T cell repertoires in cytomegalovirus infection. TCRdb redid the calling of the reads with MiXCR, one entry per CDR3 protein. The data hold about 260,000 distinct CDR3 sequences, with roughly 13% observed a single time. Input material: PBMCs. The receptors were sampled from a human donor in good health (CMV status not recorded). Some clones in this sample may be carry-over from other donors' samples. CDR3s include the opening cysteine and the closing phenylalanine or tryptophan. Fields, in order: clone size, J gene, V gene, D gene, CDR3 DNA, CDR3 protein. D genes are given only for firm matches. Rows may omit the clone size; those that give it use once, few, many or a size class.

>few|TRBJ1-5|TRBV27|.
TGTGCCAGCAGTTTGGCGAGAATTGGGCCCCAGCATTTT
CASSLARIGPQHF
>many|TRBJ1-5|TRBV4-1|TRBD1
TGCGCCAGCTCCCAGGGGGCGGATAATCAGCCCCAGCATTTT
CASSQGADNQPQHF
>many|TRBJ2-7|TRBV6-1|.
TGTGCCAGCAGTGGGGACGACAGGCTCGCCTACGAGCAGTACTTC
CASSGDDRLAYEQYF
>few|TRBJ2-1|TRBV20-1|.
TGCAGTGTTCCACGGTTTAGCTCCTACAATGAGCAGTTCTTC
CSVPRFSSYNEQFF
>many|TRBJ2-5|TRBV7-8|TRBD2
TGTGCCAGCAGCTTATGGGATCGGGCCGCGGGAGCGACCCAGTACTTC
CASSLWDRAAGATQYF
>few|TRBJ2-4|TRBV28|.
TGTGCCAGCAGTATTGGTGCCAAAAACATTCAGTACTTC
CASSIGAKNIQYF
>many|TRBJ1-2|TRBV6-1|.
TGTGCCAGCAGTGATCGCCCCAACTATGGCTACACCTTC
CASSDRPNYGYTF
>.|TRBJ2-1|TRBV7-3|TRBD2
TGTGCCAGCAGCTTAGAACAGGTCGGGGGGAATGAGCAGTTCTTC
CASSLEQVGGNEQFF
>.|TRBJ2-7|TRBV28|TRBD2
TGTGCCAGCAGTTCTTTGGGTGGCGGGAGGGGCTTCGAGCAGTACTTC
CASSSLGGGRGFEQYF
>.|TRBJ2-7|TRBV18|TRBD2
TGTGCCAGCTCCCTGACTAGCGGGAATTCCTACGAGCAGTACTTC
CASSLTSGNSYEQYF
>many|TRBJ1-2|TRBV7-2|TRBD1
TGTGCCAGCAGCTTAGTGACTCAGGGGGCTTATCAATTC
CASSLVTQGAYQF
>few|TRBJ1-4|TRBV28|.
TGTGCCAGCAGTATCCCGAGGGGGGGCCAGAATGAAAAACTGTTTTTT
CASSIPRGGQNEKLFF
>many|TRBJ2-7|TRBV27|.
TGTGCCAGCAGTTTATTAGGGGCCCTTGGCTACGAGCAGTACTTC
CASSLLGALGYEQYF
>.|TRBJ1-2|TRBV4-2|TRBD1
TGTGCCAGCAGCCAAGGGGACAGGGTTGGCGGCTACACCTTC
CASSQGDRVGGYTF
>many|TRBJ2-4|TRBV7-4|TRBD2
TGTGCCAGCAGCTTAGGTCGAGGAGCGGGAGGGCTTCTAGCCAAAAACATTCAGTACTTC
CASSLGRGAGGLLAKNIQYF
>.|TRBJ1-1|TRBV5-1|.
TGCGCCAGCAGCTCCCAGGGCGCCGGCACTGAAGCTTTCTTT
CASSSQGAGTEAFF
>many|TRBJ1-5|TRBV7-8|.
TGTGCCAGCAGCTTAGCGGGTCGGCAGGGTAGTAGCAATCAGCCCCAGCATTTT
CASSLAGRQGSSNQPQHF
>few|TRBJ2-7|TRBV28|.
TGTGCCAGCAGTTTATGGTCGAACGAGCAGTACTTC
CASSLWSNEQYF
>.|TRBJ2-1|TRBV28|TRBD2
TGTGCCAGCACATCTGGGGCTAGCGGGAGATTAGATGAGCAGTTCTTC
CASTSGASGRLDEQFF
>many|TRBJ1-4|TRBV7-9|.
TGTGCCAGCAGCTTCAGGGACCTGGTGCTGAATGAAAAACTGTTTTTT
CASSFRDLVLNEKLFF
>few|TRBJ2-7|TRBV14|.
TGTGCCAGCAGTCGGGGATGGAACGAGCAGTACTTC
CASSRGWNEQYF
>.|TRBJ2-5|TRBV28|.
TGTGCCAGCAGTAAACCGACTGTGGAGGCTGGGGAGACCCAGTACTTC
CASSKPTVEAGETQYF
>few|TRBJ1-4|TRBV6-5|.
TGTGCCAGCAGTTACTCCGGCAATCGGAACGAAAAACTGTTTTTT
CASSYSGNRNEKLFF
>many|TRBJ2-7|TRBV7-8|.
TGTGCCAGCAGCTTAGGAGCGTTCTCCTACGAGCAGTACTTC
CASSLGAFSYEQYF